This entry concerns a single T cell receptor beta chain. Its antigen is unidentified. The source of the sample is a study of T cell clones after liver transplantation. Across the study: Post-transplant blood was tracked for graft-donor-reactive T cell clones identified in a pre-transplant mixed lymphocyte reaction. Pre-transplant mixed lymphocyte reactions yielded third-party-reactive TCRbeta sequences as comparators for graft-donor-reactive sequences. Regarding the study as a whole: These preliminary findings come from unstandardized post-transplant sampling times.

Germline V gives CDR1 LNHDA, CDR2 SQIVND (reference sequence). CDR3 size: 15 residues. Deletions cut 4 bases from V and 2 bases from J, with 12 bases between. Only in-frame clones appear in the TCRdb table, and some are missing; sequencing was by immunoSEQ multiplex PCR. In the table there are approximately 100,000 clones, 82% of which are singletons. The origin of this receptor is a human donor who received a liver transplant. V usage is TRBV19 and J usage is TRBJ2-1; D is ambiguous. This sample comprised CD4+ T cells from blood, obtained before liver transplant. The CDR3 nucleotides are TGTGCCAGTAGTAGTAGTGGGCCTGCCTACAATGAGCAGTTCTTC. This encodes CASSSSGPAYNEQFF.